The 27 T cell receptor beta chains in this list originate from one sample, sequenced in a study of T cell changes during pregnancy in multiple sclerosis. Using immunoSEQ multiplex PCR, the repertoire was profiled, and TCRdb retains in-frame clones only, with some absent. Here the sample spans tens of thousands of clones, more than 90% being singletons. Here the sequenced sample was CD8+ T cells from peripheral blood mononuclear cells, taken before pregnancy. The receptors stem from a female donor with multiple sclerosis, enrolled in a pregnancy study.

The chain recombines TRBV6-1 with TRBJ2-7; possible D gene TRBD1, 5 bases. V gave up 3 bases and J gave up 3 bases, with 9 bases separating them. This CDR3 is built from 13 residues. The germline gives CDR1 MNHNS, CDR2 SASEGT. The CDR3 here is CASSDRVGYEQYF. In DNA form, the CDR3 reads TGTGCCAGCAGTGACAGGGTGGGCTACGAGCAGTACTTC.

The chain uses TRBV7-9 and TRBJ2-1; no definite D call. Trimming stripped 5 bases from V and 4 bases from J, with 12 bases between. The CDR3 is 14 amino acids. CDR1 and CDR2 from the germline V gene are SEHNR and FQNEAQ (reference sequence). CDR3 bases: TGTGCCAGCAGCCCACCTATTACTTACAATGAGCAGTTCTTC. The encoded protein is CASSPPITYNEQFF.

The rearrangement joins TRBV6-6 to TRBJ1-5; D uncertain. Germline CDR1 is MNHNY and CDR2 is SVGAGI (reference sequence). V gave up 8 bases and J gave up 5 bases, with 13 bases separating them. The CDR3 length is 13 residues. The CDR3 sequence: CASEAAAYQPQHF. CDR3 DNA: TGTGCCAGCGAGGCGGCAGCCTATCAGCCCCAGCATTTT.

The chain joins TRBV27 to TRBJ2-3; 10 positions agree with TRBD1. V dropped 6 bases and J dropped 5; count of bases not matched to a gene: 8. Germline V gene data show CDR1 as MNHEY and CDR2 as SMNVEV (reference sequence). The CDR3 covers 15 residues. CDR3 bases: TGTGCCAGCAGCCGAGGCTGGACAGGGGGAGATACGCAGTATTTT. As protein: CASSRGWTGGDTQYF.

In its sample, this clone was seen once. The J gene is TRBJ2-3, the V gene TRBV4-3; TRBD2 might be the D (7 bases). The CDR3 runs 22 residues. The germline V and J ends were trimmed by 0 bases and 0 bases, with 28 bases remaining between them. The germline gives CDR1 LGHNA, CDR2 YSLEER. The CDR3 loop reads CASSQDRPAGQTRPSSTDTQYF. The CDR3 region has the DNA TGCGCCAGCAGCCAAGATAGGCCAGCGGGACAAACTCGTCCCTCCAGCACAGATACGCAGTATTTT.

CDR3 residues: CSVVGTGESYEQYF. The CDR3 DNA reads TGCAGCGTTGTTGGGACAGGGGAAAGCTACGAGCAGTACTTC. This chain links TRBV29-1 with TRBJ2-7; TRBD1 matches 10 bases. V shed 4 bases, J shed 3 bases, and the junction held 6 bases outside the gene matches. This CDR3 contains 14 residues. Germline values: CDR1 SQVTM, CDR2 ANQGSEA.

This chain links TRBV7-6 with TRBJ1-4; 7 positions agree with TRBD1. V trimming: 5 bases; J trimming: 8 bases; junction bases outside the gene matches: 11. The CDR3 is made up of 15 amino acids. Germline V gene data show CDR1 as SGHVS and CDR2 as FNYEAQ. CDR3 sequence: CASSQEQGYGEKLFF. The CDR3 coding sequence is TGTGCCAGCAGCCAAGAACAGGGGTACGGGGAAAAACTGTTTTTT.

In nucleotides, the CDR3 is TGTGCCAGCAGTCCCTCGGCCACGTCCGGGAACATTCAGTACTTC. Encoded protein: CASSPSATSGNIQYF. V is TRBV6-1 and J is TRBJ2-4, with D hard to call. This CDR3 is 15 amino acids long. The V and J ends lost 5 bases and 7 bases respectively, with 18 bases between them. Germline-derived CDR1 and CDR2 are MNHNS and SASEGT.

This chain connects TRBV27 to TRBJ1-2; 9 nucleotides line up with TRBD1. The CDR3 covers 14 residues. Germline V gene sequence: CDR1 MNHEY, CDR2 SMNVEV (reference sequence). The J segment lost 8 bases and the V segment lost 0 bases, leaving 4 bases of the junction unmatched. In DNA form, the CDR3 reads TGTGCCAGCAGTTTATCCGGGACAGGGTTAGGCTACACCTTC. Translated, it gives CASSLSGTGLGYTF.

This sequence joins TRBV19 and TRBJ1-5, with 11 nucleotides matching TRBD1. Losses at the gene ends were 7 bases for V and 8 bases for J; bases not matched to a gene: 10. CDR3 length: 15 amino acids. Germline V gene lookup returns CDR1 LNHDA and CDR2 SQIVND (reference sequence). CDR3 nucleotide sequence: TGTGCCAGTACCATTGGGACAGGGGGAAATGAGCCCCAGCATTTT. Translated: CASTIGTGGNEPQHF.

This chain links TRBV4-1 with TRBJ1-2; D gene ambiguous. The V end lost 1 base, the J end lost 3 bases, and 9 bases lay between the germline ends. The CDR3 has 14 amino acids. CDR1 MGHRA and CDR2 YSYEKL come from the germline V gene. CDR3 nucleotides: TGCGCCAGCAGCCAAGTCGGAGGAGACTATGGCTACACCTTC. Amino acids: CASSQVGGDYGYTF.

CDR3 sequence: CASSYYWGVGKNEQFF. The CDR3 DNA sequence: TGTGCCAGCAGTTACTATTGGGGGGTAGGAAAGAATGAGCAGTTCTTC. V gene TRBV27 combines with J gene TRBJ2-1, with D maybe TRBD2 (6 bases). CDR3 size: 16 residues. Looked up from germline, CDR1 is MNHEY and CDR2 is SMNVEV (reference sequence). V was pared by 4 bases and J by 7 bases, with 20 bases between.

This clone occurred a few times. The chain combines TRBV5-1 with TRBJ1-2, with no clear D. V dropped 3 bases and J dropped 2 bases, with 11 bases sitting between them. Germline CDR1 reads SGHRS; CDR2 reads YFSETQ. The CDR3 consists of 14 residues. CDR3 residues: CASSSYGENYGYTF. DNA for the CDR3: TGCGCCAGCAGCTCCTACGGGGAGAACTATGGCTACACCTTC.

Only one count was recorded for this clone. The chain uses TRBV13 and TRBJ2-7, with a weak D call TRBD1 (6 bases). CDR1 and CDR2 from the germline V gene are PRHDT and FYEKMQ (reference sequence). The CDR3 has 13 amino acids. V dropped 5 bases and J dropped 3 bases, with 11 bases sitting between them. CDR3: CASSGEQGYEQYF. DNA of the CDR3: TGTGCCAGCAGCGGAGAACAGGGCTACGAGCAGTACTTC.

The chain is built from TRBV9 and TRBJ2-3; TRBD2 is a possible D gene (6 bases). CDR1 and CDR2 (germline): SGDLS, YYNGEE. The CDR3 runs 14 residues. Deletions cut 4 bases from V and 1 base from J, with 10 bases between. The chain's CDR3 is CASSPWGGTDTQYF. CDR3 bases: TGTGCCAGCAGCCCTTGGGGGGGCACAGATACGCAGTATTTT.

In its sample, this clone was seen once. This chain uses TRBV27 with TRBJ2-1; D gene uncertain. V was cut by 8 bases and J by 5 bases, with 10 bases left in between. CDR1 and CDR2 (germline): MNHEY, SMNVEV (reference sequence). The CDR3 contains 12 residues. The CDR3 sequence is CASESVHNEQFF. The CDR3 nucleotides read TGTGCCAGCGAGTCCGTCCACAATGAGCAGTTCTTC.

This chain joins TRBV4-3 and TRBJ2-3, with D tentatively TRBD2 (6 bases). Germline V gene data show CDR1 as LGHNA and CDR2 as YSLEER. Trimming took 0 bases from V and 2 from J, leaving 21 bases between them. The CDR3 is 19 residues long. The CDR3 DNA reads TGCGCCAGCAGCCAAGAAGGACCTAGGAGGGGAATAGCCACAGATACGCAGTATTTT. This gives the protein CASSQEGPRRGIATDTQYF.

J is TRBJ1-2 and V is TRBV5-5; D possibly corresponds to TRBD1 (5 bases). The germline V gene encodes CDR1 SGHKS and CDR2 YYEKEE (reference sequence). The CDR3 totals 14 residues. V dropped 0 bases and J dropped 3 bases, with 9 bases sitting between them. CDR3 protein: CASSLAGQDYGYTF. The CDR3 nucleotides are TGTGCCAGCAGCTTGGCAGGACAAGACTATGGCTACACCTTC. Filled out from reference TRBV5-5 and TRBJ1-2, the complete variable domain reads DAGVTQSPTHLIKTRGQQVTLRCSPISGHKSVSWYQQVLGQGPQFIFQYYEKEERGRGNFPDRFSARQFPNYSSELNVNALLLGDSALYLCASSLAGQDYGYTFGSGTRLTVV.

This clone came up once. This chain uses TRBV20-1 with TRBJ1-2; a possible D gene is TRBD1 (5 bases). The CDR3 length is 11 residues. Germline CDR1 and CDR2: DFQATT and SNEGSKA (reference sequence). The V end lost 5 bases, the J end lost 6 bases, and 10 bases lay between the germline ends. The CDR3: CSAFSGNGYTF. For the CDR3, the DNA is TGCAGTGCTTTTTCAGGGAATGGCTACACCTTC.

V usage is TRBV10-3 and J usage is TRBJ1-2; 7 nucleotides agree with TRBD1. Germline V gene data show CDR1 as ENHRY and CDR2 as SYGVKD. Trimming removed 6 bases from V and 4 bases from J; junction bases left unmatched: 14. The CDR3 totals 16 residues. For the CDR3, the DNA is TGTGCCATCAGAACAGGGGACAAAAGGAAGGGCTATGGCTACACCTTC. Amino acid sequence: CAIRTGDKRKGYGYTF.

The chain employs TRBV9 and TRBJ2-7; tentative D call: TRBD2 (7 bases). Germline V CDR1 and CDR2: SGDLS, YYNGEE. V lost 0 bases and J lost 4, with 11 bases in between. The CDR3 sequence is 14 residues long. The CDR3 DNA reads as TGTGCCAGCAGCGTAGAACAGGGAGGGTACGAGCAGTACTTC. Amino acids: CASSVEQGGYEQYF.

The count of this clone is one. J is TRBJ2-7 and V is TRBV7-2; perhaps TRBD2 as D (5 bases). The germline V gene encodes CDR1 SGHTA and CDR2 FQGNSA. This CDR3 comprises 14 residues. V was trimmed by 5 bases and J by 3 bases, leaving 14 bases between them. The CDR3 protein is CASSQPGNYYEQYF. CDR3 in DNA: TGTGCCAGCAGCCAACCGGGAAATTACTACGAGCAGTACTTC. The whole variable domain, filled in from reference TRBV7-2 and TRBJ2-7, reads GAGVSQSPSNKVTEKGKDVELRCDPISGHTALYWYRQSLGQGLEFLIYFQGNSAPDKSGLPSDRFSAERTGGSVSTLTIQRTQQEDSAVYLCASSQPGNYYEQYFGPGTRLTVT.

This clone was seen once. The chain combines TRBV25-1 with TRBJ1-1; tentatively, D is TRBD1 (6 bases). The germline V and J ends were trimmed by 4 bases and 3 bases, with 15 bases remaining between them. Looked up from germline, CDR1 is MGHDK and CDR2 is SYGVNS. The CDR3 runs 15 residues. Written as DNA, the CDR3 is TGTGCCAGCAGTGCCTACAGGGAGGGGGACACTGAAGCTTTCTTT. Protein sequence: CASSAYREGDTEAFF.

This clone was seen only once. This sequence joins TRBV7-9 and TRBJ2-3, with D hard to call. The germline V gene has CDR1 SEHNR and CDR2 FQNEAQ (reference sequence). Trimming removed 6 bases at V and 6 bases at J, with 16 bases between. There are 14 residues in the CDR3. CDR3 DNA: TGTGCCAGCAGTCCCCCAACTGATTGGGATACGCAGTATTTT. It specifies CASSPPTDWDTQYF. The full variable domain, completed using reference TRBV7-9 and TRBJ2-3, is DTGVSQNPRHKITKRGQNVTFRCDPISEHNRLYWYRQTLGQGPEFLTYFQNEAQLEKSRLLSDRFSAERPKGSFSTLEIQRTEQGDSAMYLCASSPPTDWDTQYFGPGTRLTVL.

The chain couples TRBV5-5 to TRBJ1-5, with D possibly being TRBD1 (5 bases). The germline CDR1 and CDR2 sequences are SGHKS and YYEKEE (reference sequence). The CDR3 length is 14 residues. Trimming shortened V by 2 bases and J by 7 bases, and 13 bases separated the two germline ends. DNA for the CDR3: TGTGCCAGCAGCTTCGGAGGGGAAGGACAGCCCCAGCATTTT. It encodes CASSFGGEGQPQHF.

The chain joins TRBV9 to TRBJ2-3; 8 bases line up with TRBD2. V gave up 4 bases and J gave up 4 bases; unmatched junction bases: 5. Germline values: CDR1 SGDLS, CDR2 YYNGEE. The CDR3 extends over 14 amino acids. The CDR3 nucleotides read TGTGCCAGCAGCTACTCCGGGGGGGCAGATACGCAGTATTTT. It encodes CASSYSGGADTQYF.

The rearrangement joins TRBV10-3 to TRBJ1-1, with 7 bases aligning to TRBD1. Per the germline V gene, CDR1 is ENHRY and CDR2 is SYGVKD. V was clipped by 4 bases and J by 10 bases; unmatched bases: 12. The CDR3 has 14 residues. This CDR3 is CAISGVGTDPGAFF. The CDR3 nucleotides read TGTGCCATCAGTGGAGTTGGGACAGATCCTGGAGCTTTCTTT.